This record covers a single T cell receptor beta chain. This sample was taken from a study of control samples from healthy donors and cancer patients. Only in-frame clones appear in the TCRdb table, and some are missing; sequencing was by immunoSEQ multiplex PCR. The sample includes 100,000 to 150,000 clones, 90% of them seen just once. The V and J ends lost 3 bases and 4 bases respectively, with 18 bases between them. Looked up from germline, CDR1 is GTSNPN and CDR2 is SVGIG (reference sequence). The CDR3 is made up of 15 amino acids. Sequenced sample: blood. The TCR sequence derives from a man in his forties in good health. The chain is built from TRBV30 and TRBJ1-1; TRBD1 might be the D (5 bases). The CDR3 DNA is TGTGCCTGGAGGGGACGGGTCGGGGGTCTCACTGAAGCTTTCTTT. It is translated as CAWRGRVGGLTEAFF.